Below are 19 T cell receptor beta chains sequenced from a single sample in a study of identical twins. Each CDR3 protein gets one entry after TCRdb re-called the 5' RACE reads with MiXCR. Here the sample spans hundreds of thousands of distinct CDR3 sequences, 5.5% to 6.5% being singletons. The sample was naive T cells sorted from blood. The receptors derive from a young man in good health.

For this clonotype: A read error may be the cause here, since a much bigger clone is one base away. This chain uses TRBV4-3 with TRBJ2-7; D remains unclear. The J call is doubtful: the DNA matches TRBJ2-1 better. The CDR3 spans 15 residues. Germline lookup yields CDR1 LGHNA and CDR2 YSLEER. CDR3 loop: CASSQDRGFTYEQFF. CDR3 bases: TGCGCCAGCAGCCAAGATCGTGGCTTTACCTACGAGCAGTTCTTC.

This clonotype was detected a few times. V usage is TRBV10-3 and J usage is TRBJ2-1; 8 bases align to TRBD2. The V and J ends lost 4 bases and 0 bases, in that order; junction bases with no gene match: 2. Germline CDR1 ENHRY, CDR2 SYGVKD. The CDR3 has 15 amino acids. The CDR3 DNA sequence: TGTGCCATCAGTGTCAGCGGGAGCTCCTACAATGAGCAGTTCTTC. Translation gives CAISVSGSSYNEQFF.

This chain joins TRBV5-5 and TRBJ2-7; TRBD1 might be the D (6 bases). Trimming took off 7 bases at V and 2 bases at J, with 16 bases between the two ends. Germline CDR1 is SGHKS and CDR2 is YYEKEE (reference sequence). This CDR3 has 14 amino acids. The DNA of the CDR3 is TGTGCCAGCTTTTGGGCCTGGGGGCCCTACGAGCAGTACTTC. It yields the protein CASFWAWGPYEQYF.

There are many counts of this clonotype. V is TRBV20-1 and J is TRBJ2-3, with TRBD2 matching 12 bases. The V and J ends lost 5 bases and 5 bases, in that order; junction bases with no gene match: 5. Germline V lookup: CDR1 DFQATT, CDR2 SNEGSKA (reference sequence). The CDR3 loop spans 14 amino acids. CDR3 sequence reads: CSAVRTSGKDTQYF. CDR3 sequence (DNA): TGCAGTGCTGTAAGGACTAGCGGGAAAGATACGCAGTATTTT.

This clonotype was seen ten or more times. The CDR3, as DNA: TGCGCCAGCAGCCAAGATCAGGTGACTAGCGGGTACACAGATACGCAGTATTTT. Protein: CASSQDQVTSGYTDTQYF. The genes are TRBV4-3 and TRBJ2-3, with TRBD2 matching 10 bases. The trim removed 0 bases at V and 2 bases at J, leaving 8 bases unmatched. Per the germline V gene, CDR1 is LGHNA and CDR2 is YSLEER. This CDR3 has 18 residues.

On this clonotype itself: The junction departs from the called germline gene at one end, perhaps through a read error. The chain employs TRBV20-1 and TRBJ2-3, with 11 bases aligning to TRBD2. The CDR3 totals 14 residues. Germline lookup yields CDR1 DFQATT and CDR2 SNEGSKA (reference sequence). The CDR3 sequence: CSARSSGRTGAISF. CDR3 DNA sequence: TGCAGTGCTAGATCTAGCGGGAGGACTGGGGCCATTAGTTTT.

This clonotype was seen ten or more times. The chain joins TRBV12-3 or TRBV12-4 to TRBJ1-4; D is unclear. V was trimmed by 6 bases and J by 6 bases, leaving 14 bases between them. The CDR3 is 14 residues long. CDR3 residues: CASRSKEGHEKLFF. CDR3 DNA: TGTGCCAGCAGATCAAAAGAGGGCCATGAAAAACTGTTTTTT.

The chain couples TRBV5-1 to TRBJ2-7, with a possible D match to TRBD1 (6 bases). The germline gives CDR1 SGHRS, CDR2 YFSETQ. The V end lost 4 bases, the J end lost 2 bases, and 13 bases lay between the germline ends. CDR3 length equals 14 residues. The CDR3, as DNA: TGCGCCAGCAGCAGCGGACAGCATCCCTACGAGCAGTACTTC. This gives the protein CASSSGQHPYEQYF. The whole variable domain, remainder taken from reference TRBV5-1 and TRBJ2-7, is KAGVTQTPRYLIKTRGQQVTLSCSPISGHRSVSWYQQTPGQGLQFLFEYFSETQRNKGNFPGRFSGRQFSNSRSEMNVSTLELGDSALYLCASSSGQHPYEQYFGPGTRLTVT.

The sample holds many counts of this clonotype. The chain links TRBV20-1 to TRBJ1-4, with D perhaps TRBD1 (5 bases). Between the trimmed V and J ends, which lost 3 bases and 7 bases, there was a span of 15 bases. Per the germline V gene, CDR1 is DFQATT and CDR2 is SNEGSKA (reference sequence). The CDR3 loop spans 14 amino acids. CDR3 bases: TGCAGTGCTAGTGAACACCTTCAGGGTGAAAAACTGTTTTTT. Its translation is CSASEHLQGEKLFF.

In its sample, this clonotype was seen many times. The V and J genes are TRBV20-1 and TRBJ2-5, with 8 positions matching TRBD2. Germline loops: CDR1 DFQATT, CDR2 SNEGSKA (reference sequence). The CDR3 is made up of 13 amino acids. Trimming took 8 bases from V and 5 from J; bases not matched to a gene: 10. CDR3 nucleotides: TGCAGTCCCAGGAGCGGGAGCTGGGAGACCCAGTACTTC. It specifies CSPRSGSWETQYF.

This clonotype was counted a few times. The chain joins TRBV7-9 to TRBJ2-1; TRBD2 aligns across 8 bases. Trimming at V came to 8 bases and at J to 3 bases, leaving 6 bases not matched to a gene. Germline CDR1 and CDR2: SEHNR and FQNEAQ (reference sequence). CDR3 length: 14 amino acids. This CDR3 reads CASPSGSLYNEQFF. The CDR3 region has the DNA TGTGCCAGCCCGAGCGGGAGTCTCTACAATGAGCAGTTCTTC.

The rearrangement uses TRBV29-1 and TRBJ2-1; 7 bases are shared with TRBD1. This CDR3 has 16 amino acids. The V segment lost 4 bases and the J segment 4 bases; nucleotides outside the gene matches: 13. Germline-derived CDR1 and CDR2 are SQVTM and ANQGSEA. The CDR3 coding sequence is TGCAGCGTTGTTCAAGGGACAGTCGGGTTTTACAATGAGCAGTTCTTC. Residues: CSVVQGTVGFYNEQFF.

This clonotype was counted many times. The chain carries TRBV7-2 and TRBJ2-1; D may be TRBD2 (6 bases). Germline CDR1 SGHTA, CDR2 FQGNSA. The length of the CDR3 is 14 residues. The V gene lost 4 bases and the J gene lost 10 bases, with 17 bases spanning the gap. The DNA of the CDR3 is TGTGCCAGCAGCTACGGGACTCACACTATAGAGCAGTTCTTC. It encodes CASSYGTHTIEQFF.

This clonotype was seen at least ten times. CDR3 DNA sequence: TGTGCCAGCAGCTTATCTCCAGGGGATAATGAAAAACTGTTTTTT. This translates into CASSLSPGDNEKLFF. The V call is TRBV7-9, the J call TRBJ1-4; possible D gene TRBD1, 6 bases. V was cut by 2 bases and J by 4 bases, with 11 bases left in between. Germline V CDR1 and CDR2: SEHNR, FQNEAQ (reference sequence). The CDR3 sequence is 15 residues long.

This clonotype is a singleton in its sample. The rearrangement links TRBV9 to TRBJ1-2, with D possibly being TRBD1 (5 bases). The V gene lost 3 bases and the J gene lost 6 bases, with 15 bases spanning the gap. Germline assignment: CDR1 SGDLS and CDR2 YYNGEE. The CDR3 has 14 amino acids. The CDR3 protein is CASSAPGLTNGYTF. In DNA form, the CDR3 reads TGTGCCAGCAGCGCCCCGGGACTCACCAATGGCTACACCTTC.

This clonotype was seen at least ten times. The chain employs TRBV7-9 and TRBJ1-5; 7 bases are shared with TRBD1. V lost 5 bases and J lost 3; bases outside the gene matches: 4. CDR3 length: 14 amino acids. Germline CDR1 and CDR2: SEHNR and FQNEAQ (reference sequence). The CDR3 DNA reads TGTGCCAGCAGCCGACAGGGACCCAATCAGCCCCAGCATTTT. Translated, it gives CASSRQGPNQPQHF.

This clonotype was observed at least ten times. The chain is built from TRBV7-9 and TRBJ2-1; TRBD1 might be the D (6 bases). With 3 bases removed from V and 8 bases from J, the gap between germline ends came to 20 bases. CDR1 and CDR2 from the germline V gene are SEHNR and FQNEAQ (reference sequence). The CDR3 has 16 amino acids. In DNA form, the CDR3 reads TGTGCCAGCAGCTTTGCTTCCGGGACAATCGTTTATGAGCAGTTCTTC. Amino acid sequence: CASSFASGTIVYEQFF.

The V call is TRBV2, the J call TRBJ1-5, with TRBD1 matching 12 bases. V gave up 6 bases and J gave up 6 bases; unmatched junction bases: 21. Germline assignment: CDR1 SNHLY and CDR2 FYNNEI. This CDR3 region has 20 residues. The CDR3, as DNA: TGTGCCAGCAGCCATGTCCCGGGACAGGGGGCGGGATTAATGGGTCAGCCCCAGCATTTT. This codes for CASSHVPGQGAGLMGQPQHF.

This clonotype was seen only a few times. The chain has TRBV4-1 and TRBJ2-4; a weak D match, TRBD2 (5 bases). The CDR3 contains 15 residues. V was pared by 3 bases and J by 6 bases, with 15 bases between. Germline CDR1 reads MGHRA; CDR2 reads YSYEKL. The CDR3 nucleotides are TGCGCCAGCAGCCAGGACGAGCGGAGCGGAAACATTCAGTACTTC. This codes for CASSQDERSGNIQYF.